This T cell receptor (beta chain) is drawn from a study of Tregs in tolerant kidney transplant recipients. Whole-study results and caveats: Tregs expanded with activated donor B cells seemed most donor-specific. Few patients were studied, so findings need validation in larger groups.

CD4+CD25+CD127- Tregs, CD4+CD25- non-Tregs, CD4 and CD8 cells were sorted. Turning to this clone: Antigen unknown.

Libraries were prepared by immunoSEQ multiplex PCR; TCRdb keeps only in-frame clonotypes and omits some of them. The data show about 240,000 clones, with approximately 83% seen just once and 0.55% to 0.65% held by the top ten. The sequence was obtained from a human donor in good health. The sequenced sample was CD4+ T cells from blood.

CDR3 loop: CASSPRPPQLNNEQFF. In nucleotides, the CDR3 is TGTGCCAGCTCACCAAGGCCGCCACAGCTAAACAATGAGCAGTTCTTC. The chain carries TRBV18 and TRBJ2-1, with D unclear. Between the trimmed V and J ends, which lost 2 bases and 5 bases, there was a span of 16 bases. This CDR3 region has 16 residues. From germline, CDR1 is KGHSH and CDR2 LQKENI. Filled out from reference TRBV18 and TRBJ2-1, the complete variable domain reads NAGVMQNPRHLVRRRGQEARLRCSPMKGHSHVYWYRQLPEEGLKFMVYLQKENIIDESGMPKERFSAEFPKEGPSILRIQQVVRGDSAAYFCASSPRPPQLNNEQFFGPGTRLTVL.